This TCR beta chain was recovered during a study of CD8+ T cells in alopecia areata. Broader study findings: Compared with normal scalp, lesional scalp had higher clonality and more expanded CD8+ clones.

The V and J ends lost 2 bases and 1 base respectively, with 12 bases between them. Per the germline V gene, CDR1 is SGHRS and CDR2 is YFSETQ. This CDR3 region has 15 residues. As for this clone: The antigen is undetermined.

Researchers picked out CD4+ and CD8+ T cells from PBMCs by sorting. Extracted RNA was reverse transcribed into cDNA, the sequencing template. Produced via immunoSEQ multiplex PCR; TCRdb's table is partial and in-frame only. The repertoire holds approximately 150,000 clones, with roughly 48% as singletons. The V gene is TRBV5-1, the J gene TRBJ1-1; no firm D call. Sample: CD4+ T cells sorted from blood. This clonotype was sampled from a human donor with alopecia areata. CDR3 loop: CASSFLNPENTEAFF. The CDR3 DNA reads as TGCGCCAGCAGCTTTTTAAATCCGGAGAACACTGAAGCTTTCTTT.